Following are 9 T cell receptor beta chains from one sample sequenced in a study of blood T cell repertoires in COVID-19. TCRdb keeps only in-frame clones here, not all; method: immunoSEQ multiplex PCR. The table lists some 120,000 clones, approximately 80% of them singletons. Material for sequencing was peripheral blood. The receptors shown here come from a woman aged 50 to 60 with acute or convalescent COVID-19.

The V and J genes are TRBV6-1 and TRBJ1-2; 9 bases are a match to TRBD1. V shed 8 bases, J shed 8 bases, and the junction held 18 bases outside the gene matches. Germline V lookup: CDR1 MNHNS, CDR2 SASEGT. The CDR3 has 16 residues. DNA for the CDR3: TGTGCCAGCCGAGAAGTGGCGGACAGGGGTTTGTCGGGCTACACCTTC. Its translation: CASREVADRGLSGYTF.

The V gene is TRBV6-1, the J gene TRBJ1-2; D is unresolved. This CDR3 has 12 amino acids. CDR1 and CDR2 from the germline V gene are MNHNS and SASEGT. The V gene lost 1 base and the J gene lost 7 bases, with 7 bases spanning the gap. The CDR3 sequence: CASSEGGLGYTF. CDR3 sequence (DNA): TGTGCCAGCAGTGAAGGTGGGCTTGGCTACACCTTC.

The chain combines TRBV16 with TRBJ1-1; weak D call: TRBD1 (6 bases). Germline V lookup: CDR1 KGHSY, CDR2 FQNENV. The CDR3 has 14 amino acids. Trimming took off 1 base at V and 7 bases at J, with 13 bases between the two ends. This chain's CDR3 is CASSQWAGGGEAFF. CDR3 nucleotide sequence: TGTGCCAGCAGCCAATGGGCGGGAGGGGGTGAAGCTTTCTTT. Full variable domain (rest looked up from reference TRBV16 and TRBJ1-1): GEEVAQTPKHLVRGEGQKAKLYCAPIKGHSYVFWYQQVLKNEFKFLISFQNENVFDETGMPKERFSAKCLPNSPCSLEIQATKLEDSAVYFCASSQWAGGGEAFFGQGTRLTVV.

The V and J genes are TRBV19 and TRBJ1-5, with D perhaps TRBD1 (6 bases). The germline gives CDR1 LNHDA, CDR2 SQIVND (reference sequence). Between the trimmed V and J ends, which lost 3 bases and 6 bases, there was a span of 15 bases. This CDR3 region has 15 residues. The chain's CDR3 is CASSIRTGSPQPQHF. CDR3 in DNA: TGTGCCAGTAGTATCCGAACAGGGTCCCCTCAGCCCCAGCATTTT.

V is TRBV27 and J is TRBJ2-1; the match to TRBD1 covers 8 bases. This CDR3 region has 14 residues. The trim removed 10 bases at V and 9 bases at J, leaving 14 bases unmatched. Germline V gene data show CDR1 as MNHEY and CDR2 as SMNVEV (reference sequence). The CDR3, as DNA: TGTGCCACAACGGGACAGGAGGTTCACGGTGAGCAGTTCTTC. It encodes CATTGQEVHGEQFF.

This chain joins TRBV13 and TRBJ1-3; 9 bases match TRBD1. The germline V gene has CDR1 PRHDT and CDR2 FYEKMQ (reference sequence). The CDR3 is 16 residues long. J lost 4 bases, V lost 5 bases, and 9 bases had no gene match. The CDR3 here is CASSPTGQGSGNTIYF. CDR3 coding DNA: TGTGCCAGCAGCCCCACCGGACAGGGGTCGGGAAACACCATATATTTT.

Only a few counts were recorded for this clone. The rearrangement links TRBV4-2 to TRBJ2-7; D is ambiguous. V was cut by 4 bases and J by 5 bases, with 6 bases left in between. Germline V gene lookup returns CDR1 LGHNA and CDR2 YNFKEQ. This CDR3 comprises 11 residues. The CDR3 is CASSPPNEQYF. As DNA, the CDR3 is TGTGCCAGCAGCCCCCCCAACGAGCAGTACTTC.

This clone was picked up a small number of times. The chain links TRBV27 to TRBJ1-1; the match to TRBD1 covers 12 bases. Per germline, CDR1 MNHEY and CDR2 SMNVEV (reference sequence). V gave up 3 bases and J gave up 2 bases; unmatched junction bases: 7. The CDR3 spans 17 residues. The CDR3 DNA follows: TGTGCCAGCAGTTTGAAGGGGACAGGGGGCCTTAACACTGAAGCTTTCTTT. The encoded protein is CASSLKGTGGLNTEAFF.

The gene calls are TRBV27 and TRBJ2-7, with 7 bases matching TRBD1. CDR1 is MNHEY and CDR2 is SMNVEV in the germline V gene (reference sequence). The CDR3 is made up of 14 amino acids. Trimming removed 10 bases from V and 5 bases from J; junction bases left unmatched: 14. The DNA of the CDR3 is TGTGCCACAGCACGATTTGACAGGGTAGACGAGCAGTACTTC. Its translation is CATARFDRVDEQYF.